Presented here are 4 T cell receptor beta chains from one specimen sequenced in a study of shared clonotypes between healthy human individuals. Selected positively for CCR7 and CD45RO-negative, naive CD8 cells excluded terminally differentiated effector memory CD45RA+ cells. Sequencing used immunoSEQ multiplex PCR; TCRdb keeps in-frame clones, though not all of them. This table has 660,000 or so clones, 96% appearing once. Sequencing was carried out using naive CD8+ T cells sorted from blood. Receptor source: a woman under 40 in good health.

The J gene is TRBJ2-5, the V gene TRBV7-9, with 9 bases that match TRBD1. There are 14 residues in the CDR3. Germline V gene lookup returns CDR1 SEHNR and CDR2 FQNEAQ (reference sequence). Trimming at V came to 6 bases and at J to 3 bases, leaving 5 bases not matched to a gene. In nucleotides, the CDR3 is TGTGCCAGCAGTTTTCGGGACAGGGAAGAGACCCAGTACTTC. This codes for CASSFRDREETQYF.

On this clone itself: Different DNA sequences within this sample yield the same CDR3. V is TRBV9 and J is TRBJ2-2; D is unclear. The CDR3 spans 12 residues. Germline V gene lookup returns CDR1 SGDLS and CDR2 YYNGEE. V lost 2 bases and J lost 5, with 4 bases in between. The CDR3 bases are TGTGCCAGCAGCGTGCGGACCGGGGAGCTGTTTTTT. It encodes CASSVRTGELFF.

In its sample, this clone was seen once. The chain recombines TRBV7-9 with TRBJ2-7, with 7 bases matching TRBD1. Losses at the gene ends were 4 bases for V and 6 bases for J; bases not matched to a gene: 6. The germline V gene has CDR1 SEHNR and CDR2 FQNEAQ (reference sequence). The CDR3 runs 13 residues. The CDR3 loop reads CASSSETGSEQYF. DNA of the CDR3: TGTGCCAGCAGCTCAGAGACAGGGAGCGAGCAGTACTTC.

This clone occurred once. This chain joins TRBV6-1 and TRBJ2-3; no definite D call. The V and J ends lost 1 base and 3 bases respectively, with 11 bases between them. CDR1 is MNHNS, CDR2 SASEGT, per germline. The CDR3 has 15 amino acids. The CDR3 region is CASSEGTLVTDTQYF. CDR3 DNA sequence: TGTGCCAGCAGTGAAGGTACTCTAGTTACAGATACGCAGTATTTT.